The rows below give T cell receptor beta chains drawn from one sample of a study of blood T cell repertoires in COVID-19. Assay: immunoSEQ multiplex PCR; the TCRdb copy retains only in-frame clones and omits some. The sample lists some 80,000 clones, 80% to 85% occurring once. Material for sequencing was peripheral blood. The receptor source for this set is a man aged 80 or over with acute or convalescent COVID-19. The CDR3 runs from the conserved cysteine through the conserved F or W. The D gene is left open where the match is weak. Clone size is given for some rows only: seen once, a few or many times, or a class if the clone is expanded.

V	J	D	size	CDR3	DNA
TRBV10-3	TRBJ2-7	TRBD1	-	CAISGQGDEQYF	TGTGCCATCAGCGGACAGGGTGACGAGCAGTACTTC
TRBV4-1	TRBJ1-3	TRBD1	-	CASSRGQGAAGNTIYF	TGCGCCAGCAGCCGCGGACAGGGGGCGGCTGGAAACACCATATATTTT
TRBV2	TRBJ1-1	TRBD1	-	CASSRRGLKDTEAFF	TGTGCCAGCAGTCGCAGGGGGCTCAAGGACACTGAAGCTTTCTTT
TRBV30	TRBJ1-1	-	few	CAWSVRRPGKNTEAFF	TGTGCCTGGAGTGTACGTAGACCAGGCAAGAACACTGAAGCTTTCTTT
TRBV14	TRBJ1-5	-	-	CASSHATGSPQHF	TGTGCCAGCAGCCATGCTACAGGGTCGCCCCAGCATTTT
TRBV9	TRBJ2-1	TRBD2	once	CASSVVRLAGYNEQFF	TGTGCCAGCAGCGTAGTGAGGCTAGCGGGCTACAATGAGCAGTTCTTC
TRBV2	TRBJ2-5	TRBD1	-	CASSDLGQGGETQYF	TGTGCCAGCAGTGACCTGGGACAGGGTGGAGAGACCCAGTACTTC
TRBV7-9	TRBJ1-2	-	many	CASSWNGGDGGGHTF	TGTGCCAGCAGCTGGAACGGCGGGGACGGGGGTGGCCACACCTTC
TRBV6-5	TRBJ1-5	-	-	CASSSLIRPGLLF	TGTGCCAGCAGTTCCCTCATCCGTCCGGGACTCCTTTTT
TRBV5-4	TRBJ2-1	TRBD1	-	CASSLAGGLYNEQFF	TGTGCCAGCAGCTTGGCAGGGGGTCTCTACAATGAGCAGTTCTTC
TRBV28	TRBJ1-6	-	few	CASSLTPWGPNSPLHF	TGTGCCAGCAGTTTAACCCCCTGGGGGCCCAATTCACCCCTCCACTTT
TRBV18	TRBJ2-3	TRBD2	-	CASSPRGGLSTDTQYF	TGTGCCAGCTCACCTCGGGGGGGGCTTAGCACAGATACGCAGTATTTT
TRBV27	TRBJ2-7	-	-	CASSQGGAGSYEQYF	TGTGCCAGCAGTCAAGGGGGGGCCGGTTCCTACGAGCAGTACTTC
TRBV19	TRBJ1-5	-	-	CASNDGYQPQHF	TGTGCCAGTAACGATGGCTATCAGCCCCAGCATTTT
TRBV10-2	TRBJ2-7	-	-	CASSEGALGVYEQYF	TGCGCCAGCAGTGAGGGGGCCCTTGGGGTCTACGAGCAGTACTTC
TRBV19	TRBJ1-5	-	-	CASSRGGEGQPQHF	TGTGCCAGTAGTAGGGGGGGAGAAGGTCAGCCCCAGCATTTT
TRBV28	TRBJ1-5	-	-	CASSLGGDYQPQHF	TGTGCCAGCAGTTTAGGAGGGGATTATCAGCCCCAGCATTTT
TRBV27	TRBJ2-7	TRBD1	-	CASSLGTGRQYF	TGTGCCAGCAGTTTAGGGACAGGACGGCAGTACTTC
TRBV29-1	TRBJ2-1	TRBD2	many	CSVEKAGEVGFF	TGCAGCGTTGAAAAGGCGGGAGAAGTCGGGTTCTTC
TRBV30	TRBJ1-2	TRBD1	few	CAWSTGAAGNYGYTF	TGTGCCTGGTCGACAGGGGCAGCGGGAAACTATGGCTACACCTTC
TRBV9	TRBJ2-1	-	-	CASSARLDSYNEQFF	TGTGCCAGCAGCGCCAGACTAGATTCCTACAATGAGCAGTTCTTC
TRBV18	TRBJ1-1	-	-	CASSPPQPNTEAFF	TGTGCCAGCTCACCACCACAGCCGAACACTGAAGCTTTCTTT
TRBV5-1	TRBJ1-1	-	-	CASSFGQGFGEAFF	TGCGCCAGCAGCTTTGGCCAGGGGTTCGGTGAAGCTTTCTTT
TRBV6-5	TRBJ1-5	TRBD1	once	CASSYNRGQNQPQHF	TGTGCCAGCAGTTACAACAGGGGGCAGAATCAGCCCCAGCATTTT
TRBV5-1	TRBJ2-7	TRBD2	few	CASSLGLAVTVEQYF	TGCGCCAGCAGCTTGGGACTAGCGGTTACCGTCGAGCAGTACTTC
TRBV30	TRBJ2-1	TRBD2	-	CASSLDRVGLAGGNEQFF	TGTGCCTCGAGCCTTGACAGGGTCGGACTAGCGGGAGGCAATGAGCAGTTCTTC
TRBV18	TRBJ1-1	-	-	CASSVYDRNTEAFF	TGTGCCAGCTCAGTGTATGACAGGAACACTGAAGCTTTCTTT
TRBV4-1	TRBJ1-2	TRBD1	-	CASSQEGTGGFYGYTF	TGCGCCAGCAGCCAAGAAGGGACAGGGGGCTTCTATGGCTACACCTTC
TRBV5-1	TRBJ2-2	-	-	CASSLGQYTGELFF	TGCGCCAGCAGCTTGGGACAGTACACCGGGGAGCTGTTTTTT
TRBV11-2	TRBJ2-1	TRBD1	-	CASSRDRENEQFF	TGTGCCAGCAGCCGGGACAGGGAAAATGAGCAGTTCTTC
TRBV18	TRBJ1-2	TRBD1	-	CASSSDRGTFYGYTF	TGTGCCAGCTCATCGGACAGGGGAACTTTCTATGGCTACACCTTC
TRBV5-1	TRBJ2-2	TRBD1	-	CASSLPQGATGELFF	TGCGCCAGCAGCTTGCCACAGGGGGCTACCGGGGAGCTGTTTTTT
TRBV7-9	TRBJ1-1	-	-	CASSLGAPNTEAFF	TGTGCCAGCAGCTTAGGGGCGCCGAACACTGAAGCTTTCTTT
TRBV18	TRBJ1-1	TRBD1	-	CASSPSDRWAEAFF	TGTGCCAGCTCACCTTCGGACAGGTGGGCTGAAGCTTTCTTT
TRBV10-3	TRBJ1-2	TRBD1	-	CAISGTGATYGYTF	TGTGCCATCAGTGGTACAGGGGCTACCTATGGCTACACCTTC
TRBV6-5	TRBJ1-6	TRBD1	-	CASSNGQGLGSPLHF	TGTGCCAGCAGTAACGGACAGGGCCTGGGGTCACCCCTCCACTTT
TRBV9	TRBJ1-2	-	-	CASSQGGGANYGYTF	TGTGCCAGCAGCCAAGGAGGGGGGGCTAACTATGGCTACACCTTC
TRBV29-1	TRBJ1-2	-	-	CSVEERGVVYGYTF	TGCAGCGTTGAAGAACGGGGGGTGGTTTATGGCTACACCTTC
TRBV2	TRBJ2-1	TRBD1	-	CASMWGQSNNEQFF	TGTGCCAGCATGTGGGGACAGTCTAACAATGAGCAGTTCTTC
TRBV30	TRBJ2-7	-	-	CAWGTYYEQYF	TGTGCCTGGGGGACATACTACGAGCAGTACTTC
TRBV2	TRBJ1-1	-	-	CASTLRAEAFF	TGTGCCAGCACTTTGAGAGCTGAAGCTTTCTTT
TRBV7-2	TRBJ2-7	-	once	CASSYNYEQYF	TGTGCCAGCAGCTACAACTACGAGCAGTACTTC
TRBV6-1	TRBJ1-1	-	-	CASSERGNTEAFF	TGTGCCAGCAGTGAAAGGGGTAACACTGAAGCTTTCTTT
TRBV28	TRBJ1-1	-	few	CASSYPGAATNTEAFF	TGTGCCAGCAGCTATCCAGGGGCCGCTACTAACACTGAAGCTTTCTTT
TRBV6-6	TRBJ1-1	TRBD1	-	CASSYSGQGNTEAFF	TGTGCCAGCAGTTACTCCGGACAGGGAAACACTGAAGCTTTCTTT
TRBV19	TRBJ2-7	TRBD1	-	CASSMQAGGRYEQYF	TGTGCCAGTAGTATGCAGGCAGGGGGCCGATACGAGCAGTACTTC
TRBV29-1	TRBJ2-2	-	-	CSATIPGELFF	TGCAGCGCCACAATACCCGGGGAGCTGTTTTTT